Listed below are T cell receptor beta chains from one sample, sequenced in a study of blood T cell repertoires in COVID-19. Assay: immunoSEQ multiplex PCR; the TCRdb copy retains only in-frame clones and omits some. The sample shows about 130,000 clones, approximately 86% of them seen only once. Sample: peripheral blood. These receptors were taken from a woman aged 70-85 years with COVID-19, enrolled during active disease. CDR3s include the opening cysteine and the closing phenylalanine or tryptophan. The order of the fields is V gene, J gene, D gene, clone size, CDR3 DNA, CDR3 protein. D genes are given only for firm matches. Clone sizes are given selectively: once, few, many, or a class where the clone is expanded.

V: TRBV2; J: TRBJ1-3; D: TRBD1; size: few; DNA: TGTGCCAGCCGGGACAGCCCTTTGTCTGGAAACACCATATATTTT; CDR3: CASRDSPLSGNTIYF
V: TRBV2; J: TRBJ1-5; D: TRBD1; size: few; DNA: TGTGCCAGCAGCCCGAATGTGGACAGGGGAGAGCAGCCCCAGCATTTT; CDR3: CASSPNVDRGEQPQHF
V: TRBV20-1; J: TRBJ2-7; D: TRBD1; size: -; DNA: TGCAGTGCGTACACAGGGGGGCGGCAGTACTTC; CDR3: CSAYTGGRQYF
V: TRBV2; J: TRBJ2-2; D: TRBD1; size: -; DNA: TGTGCCAGCAGCCCCGGGACAGGGCACACCGGGGAGCTGTTTTTT; CDR3: CASSPGTGHTGELFF
V: TRBV28; J: TRBJ1-1; D: TRBD1; size: -; DNA: TGTGCCAGCAGGACCACAGGGGGCACTGAAGCTTTCTTT; CDR3: CASRTTGGTEAFF
V: TRBV6-2/TRBV6-3; J: TRBJ1-2; D: TRBD1; size: -; DNA: TGTGCCAGCAGTTACCAGGGACAGGGACGTGGCTACACCTTC; CDR3: CASSYQGQGRGYTF
V: TRBV28; J: TRBJ2-4; D: TRBD1; size: -; DNA: TGTGCCAGCAGGACAGGGGGAAAAGCCAAAAACATTCAGTACTTC; CDR3: CASRTGGKAKNIQYF
V: TRBV19; J: TRBJ2-1; D: TRBD2; size: once; DNA: TGTGCCAGTAAAACGGGACTAGCGGAGTACAATGAGCAGTTCTTC; CDR3: CASKTGLAEYNEQFF
V: TRBV27; J: TRBJ2-2; D: TRBD2; size: -; DNA: TGTGCCAGCAGTTCCCTGGGACTAACAACCGGGGAGCTGTTTTTT; CDR3: CASSSLGLTTGELFF
V: TRBV7-9; J: TRBJ2-6; D: -; size: -; DNA: TGTGCCAGCAGCTACGACAGCTCTGGGGCCAACGTCCTGACTTTC; CDR3: CASSYDSSGANVLTF
V: TRBV7-9; J: TRBJ2-2; D: TRBD1; size: -; DNA: TGTGCCAGCAGCTCCAGGACAGGGTACGACACCGGGGAGCTGTTTTTT; CDR3: CASSSRTGYDTGELFF
V: TRBV3-1/TRBV3-2; J: TRBJ2-5; D: -; size: -; DNA: TGTGCCAGCAGCTACGGAGAGACCCAGTACTTC; CDR3: CASSYGETQYF
V: TRBV5-1; J: TRBJ2-7; D: -; size: -; DNA: TGCGCCAGCAGCTTGCTTCAGGGCCCCCAGGGCGAGCAGTACTTC; CDR3: CASSLLQGPQGEQYF
V: TRBV5-4; J: TRBJ1-1; D: -; size: -; DNA: TGTGCCAGCAGCTTGCAACGGGCGCGGGGCACTGAAGCTTTCTTT; CDR3: CASSLQRARGTEAFF
V: TRBV6-6; J: TRBJ2-5; D: TRBD2; size: -; DNA: TGTGCCAGCAACCTAGCGGGGTACCAAGAGACCCAGTACTTC; CDR3: CASNLAGYQETQYF
V: TRBV11-3; J: TRBJ2-5; D: -; size: -; DNA: TGTGCCAGCAGCTTGGGAGCAGATACCCAAGAGACCCAGTACTTC; CDR3: CASSLGADTQETQYF
V: TRBV28; J: TRBJ1-3; D: TRBD1; size: -; DNA: TGTGCCAGTGAGACAGGGGTGGGAAACACCATATATTTT; CDR3: CASETGVGNTIYF
V: TRBV2; J: TRBJ2-3; D: TRBD1; size: -; DNA: TGTGCCAGCAGTAAGGACAGGGGGCGAGATACGCAGTATTTT; CDR3: CASSKDRGRDTQYF
V: TRBV12-3/TRBV12-4; J: TRBJ1-3; D: TRBD1; size: -; DNA: TGTGCCAGCCCGACAGGGTCTGGAAACACCATATATTTT; CDR3: CASPTGSGNTIYF
V: TRBV30; J: TRBJ1-3; D: TRBD1; size: -; DNA: TGTGCCTGGAGTTTACCTCAGGGGGCCTCTGGAAACACCATATATTTT; CDR3: CAWSLPQGASGNTIYF
V: TRBV5-1; J: TRBJ1-2; D: TRBD1; size: once; DNA: TGCGCCAGCAGGGAGGGGGCAGAGAGGGGCAACTATGGCTACACCTTC; CDR3: CASREGAERGNYGYTF
V: TRBV18; J: TRBJ1-2; D: TRBD1; size: few; DNA: TGTGCCAGCTCACCAGGGACAGGGTTTACTGGCTACACCTTC; CDR3: CASSPGTGFTGYTF
V: TRBV6-4; J: TRBJ1-1; D: TRBD1; size: -; DNA: TGTGCCAGCAGGGGGGACAGTGGGAACACTGAAGCTTTCTTT; CDR3: CASRGDSGNTEAFF
V: TRBV5-6; J: TRBJ2-3; D: -; size: -; DNA: TGTGCCAGCAGCTTGGGAGGCAGGGGAAGAGATACGCAGTATTTT; CDR3: CASSLGGRGRDTQYF
V: TRBV18; J: TRBJ2-7; D: -; size: -; DNA: TGTGCCAGCTCACCACTGCTGGGGCACTACGAGCAGTACTTC; CDR3: CASSPLLGHYEQYF
V: TRBV29-1; J: TRBJ2-2; D: TRBD1; size: -; DNA: TGCAGCGTTGTCCGGGACAGGGACTCCGGGGAGCTGTTTTTT; CDR3: CSVVRDRDSGELFF
V: TRBV19; J: TRBJ1-4; D: -; size: -; DNA: TGTGCCAGTAGTATCCAGGTGTCAACTAATGAAAAACTGTTTTTT; CDR3: CASSIQVSTNEKLFF
V: TRBV3-1/TRBV3-2; J: TRBJ2-2; D: -; size: few; DNA: TGTGCCAGCGGTTCAGGGGTAGGCACCGGGGAGCTGTTTTTT; CDR3: CASGSGVGTGELFF
V: TRBV3-1/TRBV3-2; J: TRBJ1-1; D: -; size: -; DNA: TGTGCCAGCAGCCGGGGACAGAACACTGAAGCTTTCTTT; CDR3: CASSRGQNTEAFF
V: TRBV2; J: TRBJ2-3; D: -; size: -; DNA: TGTGCCAGCAGTCGGGACTCCAATGAAGATACGCAGTATTTT; CDR3: CASSRDSNEDTQYF
V: TRBV5-4; J: TRBJ2-7; D: TRBD1; size: -; DNA: TGTGCCAGCAGCCCGGGAGGACAGGGGTCCTACGAGCAGTACTTC; CDR3: CASSPGGQGSYEQYF
V: TRBV19; J: TRBJ1-4; D: -; size: -; DNA: TGTGCCAGTAGTTCTGACAAGCATGAAAAACTGTTTTTT; CDR3: CASSSDKHEKLFF
V: TRBV2; J: TRBJ1-1; D: TRBD1; size: -; DNA: TGTGCCAGCAGGAGAGAACAGGGGGGAGCTTTCTTT; CDR3: CASRREQGGAFF
V: TRBV14; J: TRBJ1-6; D: -; size: -; DNA: TGTGCCAGCAGCCAAGTGGGCTCACCCCTCCACTTT; CDR3: CASSQVGSPLHF
V: TRBV20-1; J: TRBJ2-5; D: -; size: -; DNA: TGCAGTGCTAAAAGAGGGGAGACCCAGTACTTC; CDR3: CSAKRGETQYF
V: TRBV11-1; J: TRBJ2-2; D: TRBD1; size: -; DNA: TGTGCCAGCAAAACAACAGGGGCTGGTCCCGGGGAGCTGTTTTTT; CDR3: CASKTTGAGPGELFF
V: TRBV18; J: TRBJ1-1; D: -; size: -; DNA: TGTGCCAGCTCACCACCGGGGACGGGGGGGAGACGGGGGACTGAAGCTTTCTTT; CDR3: CASSPPGTGGRRGTEAFF
V: TRBV7-8; J: TRBJ1-4; D: -; size: -; DNA: TGTGCCAGCAGCTTAGATGGACCCCCGGGGGCTAATGAAAAACTGTTTTTT; CDR3: CASSLDGPPGANEKLFF
V: TRBV18; J: TRBJ1-2; D: -; size: -; DNA: TGTGCCAGCTCAGACGGTTCTGGGGCCATGTATGGCTACACCTTC; CDR3: CASSDGSGAMYGYTF
V: TRBV28; J: TRBJ1-1; D: TRBD1; size: -; DNA: TGTGCCAGCAGTTTAGAACAGGGGCTAAGGACTGAAGCTTTCTTT; CDR3: CASSLEQGLRTEAFF
V: TRBV7-2; J: TRBJ2-7; D: TRBD1; size: -; DNA: TGTGCCAGCAGCCGGACAGGGGGTCCCTACGAGCAGTACTTC; CDR3: CASSRTGGPYEQYF
V: TRBV5-8; J: TRBJ1-1; D: TRBD1; size: -; DNA: TGTGCCAGCCAGGGCCACAGGGGAGTAAGGACTGAAGCTTTCTTT; CDR3: CASQGHRGVRTEAFF
V: TRBV2; J: TRBJ2-5; D: -; size: -; DNA: TGTGCCAGCAGTGAGAGGTACCAAGAGACCCAGTACTTC; CDR3: CASSERYQETQYF
V: TRBV7-9; J: TRBJ1-2; D: -; size: once; DNA: TGTGCCAGCAGCTTAGCGCAGGGACTGAACTATGGCTACACCTTC; CDR3: CASSLAQGLNYGYTF
V: TRBV11-1; J: TRBJ2-7; D: -; size: -; DNA: TGTGCCAGCAGCTCTGATGGACAGCACTACGAGCAGTACTTC; CDR3: CASSSDGQHYEQYF
V: TRBV9; J: TRBJ2-7; D: -; size: few; DNA: TGTGCCAGCAGCGGTGCCAGCTCCTACGAGCAGTACTTC; CDR3: CASSGASSYEQYF
V: TRBV5-1; J: TRBJ1-4; D: TRBD1; size: -; DNA: TGCGCCAGCAGTACCCCCGGGACAGGGCACGAAAAACTGTTTTTT; CDR3: CASSTPGTGHEKLFF
V: TRBV19; J: TRBJ1-1; D: -; size: -; DNA: TGTGCCAGTAGTATACGGGGAGGGAGGAACACTGAAGCTTTCTTT; CDR3: CASSIRGGRNTEAFF
V: TRBV18; J: TRBJ2-1; D: -; size: -; DNA: TGTGCCAGCTCACCACCGCGGAGGGTCGGATCGAGCTCCTACAATGAGCAGTTCTTC; CDR3: CASSPPRRVGSSSYNEQFF
V: TRBV19; J: TRBJ2-1; D: -; size: -; DNA: TGTGCCAGTGCTGTGCGGGGCCGAAGCTCCTACAATGAGCAGTTCTTC; CDR3: CASAVRGRSSYNEQFF
V: TRBV2; J: TRBJ2-7; D: TRBD1; size: -; DNA: TGTGCCAGCAGTGAAGCAGACAGGGGTAGATACGAGCAGTACTTC; CDR3: CASSEADRGRYEQYF
V: TRBV3-1/TRBV3-2; J: TRBJ1-4; D: TRBD1; size: -; DNA: TGTGCCAGCAGCCAAACAGCGGGACAGGGGCCCGAAAAACTGTTTTTT; CDR3: CASSQTAGQGPEKLFF
V: TRBV5-1; J: TRBJ2-2; D: TRBD1; size: -; DNA: TGCGCCAGCAGATGGACAGGGGGCTTTACCGGGGAGCTGTTTTTT; CDR3: CASRWTGGFTGELFF
V: TRBV9; J: TRBJ2-7; D: -; size: -; DNA: TGTGCCAGCAGCGTGGCAGAAGCCTACGAGCAGTACTTC; CDR3: CASSVAEAYEQYF
V: TRBV7-2; J: TRBJ2-6; D: TRBD1; size: -; DNA: TGTGCCAGCAGCTTGAGGGGGCTGGCCTCTGGGGCCAACGTCCTGACTTTC; CDR3: CASSLRGLASGANVLTF